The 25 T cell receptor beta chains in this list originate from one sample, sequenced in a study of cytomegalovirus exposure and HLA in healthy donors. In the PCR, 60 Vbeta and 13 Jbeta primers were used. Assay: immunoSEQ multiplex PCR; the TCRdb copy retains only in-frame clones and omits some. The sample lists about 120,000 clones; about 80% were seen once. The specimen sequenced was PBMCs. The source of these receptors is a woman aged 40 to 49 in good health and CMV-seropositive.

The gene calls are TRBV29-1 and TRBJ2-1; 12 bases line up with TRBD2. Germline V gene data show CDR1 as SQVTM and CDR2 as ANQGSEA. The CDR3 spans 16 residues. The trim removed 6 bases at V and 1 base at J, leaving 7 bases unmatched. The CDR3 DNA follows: TGCAGCGTCGACGGGACTAGCGGGCCTTCCTACAATGAGCAGTTCTTC. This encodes CSVDGTSGPSYNEQFF.

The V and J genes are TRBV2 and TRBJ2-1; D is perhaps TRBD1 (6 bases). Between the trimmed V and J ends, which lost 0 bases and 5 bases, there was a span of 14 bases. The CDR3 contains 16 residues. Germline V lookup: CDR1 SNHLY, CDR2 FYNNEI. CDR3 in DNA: TGTGCCAGCAGTGAAGCGCTTCCCCCAGGGGACAATGAGCAGTTCTTC. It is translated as CASSEALPPGDNEQFF.

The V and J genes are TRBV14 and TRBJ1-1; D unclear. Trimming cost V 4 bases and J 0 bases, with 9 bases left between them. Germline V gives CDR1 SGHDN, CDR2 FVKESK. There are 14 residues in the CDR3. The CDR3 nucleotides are TGTGCCAGCAGCCGTGAACATTTGAACACTGAAGCTTTCTTT. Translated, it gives CASSREHLNTEAFF. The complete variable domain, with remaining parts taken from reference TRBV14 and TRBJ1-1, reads EAGVTQFPSHSVIEKGQTVTLRCDPISGHDNLYWYRRVMGKEIKFLLHFVKESKQDESGMPNNRFLAERTGGTYSTLKVQPAELEDSGVYFCASSREHLNTEAFFGQGTRLTVV.

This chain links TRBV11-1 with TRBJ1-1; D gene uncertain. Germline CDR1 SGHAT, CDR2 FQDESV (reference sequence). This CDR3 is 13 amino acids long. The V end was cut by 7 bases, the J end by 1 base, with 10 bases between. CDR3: CASTRSANTEAFF. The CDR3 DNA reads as TGTGCCAGCACCCGCAGTGCGAACACTGAAGCTTTCTTT.

The CDR3 region is CASSRSESGNSPLHF. CDR3 bases: TGTGCCAGCAGCCGGAGTGAGTCTGGTAATTCACCCCTCCACTTT. The chain employs TRBV5-4 and TRBJ1-6, with D uncertain. Germline-derived CDR1 and CDR2 are SGHNT and YYREEE (reference sequence). Trimming took 4 bases from V and 6 from J, leaving 14 bases between them. The CDR3 has 15 residues.

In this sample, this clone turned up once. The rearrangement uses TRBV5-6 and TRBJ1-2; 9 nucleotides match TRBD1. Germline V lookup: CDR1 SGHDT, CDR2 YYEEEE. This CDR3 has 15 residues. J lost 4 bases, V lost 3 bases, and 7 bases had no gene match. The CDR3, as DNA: TGTGCCAGCAGCTGGGGGACAGGGAACCGCTATGGCTACACCTTC. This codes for CASSWGTGNRYGYTF.

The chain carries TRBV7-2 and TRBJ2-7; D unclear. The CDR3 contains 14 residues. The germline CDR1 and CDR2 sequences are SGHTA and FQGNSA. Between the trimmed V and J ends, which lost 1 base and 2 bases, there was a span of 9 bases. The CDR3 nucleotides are TGTGCCAGCAGCTTAGGTTCGGGTCCCTACGAGCAGTACTTC. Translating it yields CASSLGSGPYEQYF.

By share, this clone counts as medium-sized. The CDR3, as DNA: TGTGCCAGCAGCAAAGTTGCGGGGGCCGACGAGCAGTACTTC. The encoded protein is CASSKVAGADEQYF. This rearrangement joins TRBV21-1 to TRBJ2-7; the D call TRBD2 from the table was never checked on the DNA. TRBV21-1 is deemed a pseudogene. The CDR3 spans 14 residues.

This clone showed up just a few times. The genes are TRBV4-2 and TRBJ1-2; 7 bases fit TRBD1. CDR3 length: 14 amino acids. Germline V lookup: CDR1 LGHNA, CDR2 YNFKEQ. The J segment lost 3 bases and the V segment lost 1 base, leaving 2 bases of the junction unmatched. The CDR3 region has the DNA TGTGCCAGCAGCCAAGGAGGGGGCGACTATGGCTACACCTTC. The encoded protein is CASSQGGGDYGYTF.

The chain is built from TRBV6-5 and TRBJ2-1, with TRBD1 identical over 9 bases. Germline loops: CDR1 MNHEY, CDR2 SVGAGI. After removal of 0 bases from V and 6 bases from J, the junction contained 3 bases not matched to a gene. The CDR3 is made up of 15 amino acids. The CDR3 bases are TGTGCCAGCAGTTACTCGACAGGGGGAGGCAATGAGCAGTTCTTC. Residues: CASSYSTGGGNEQFF.

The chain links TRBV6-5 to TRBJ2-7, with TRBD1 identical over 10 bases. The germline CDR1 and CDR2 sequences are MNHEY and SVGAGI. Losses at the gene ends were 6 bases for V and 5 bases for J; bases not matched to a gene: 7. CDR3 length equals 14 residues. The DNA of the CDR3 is TGTGCCAGCAGGACCTCCGGGACAGGGGACGAGCAGTACTTC. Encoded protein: CASRTSGTGDEQYF.

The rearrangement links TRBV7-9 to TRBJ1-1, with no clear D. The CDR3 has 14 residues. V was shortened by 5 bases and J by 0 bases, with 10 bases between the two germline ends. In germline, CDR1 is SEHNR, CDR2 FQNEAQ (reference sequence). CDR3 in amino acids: CASSASGMNTEAFF. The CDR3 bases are TGTGCCAGCAGCGCCTCAGGTATGAACACTGAAGCTTTCTTT.

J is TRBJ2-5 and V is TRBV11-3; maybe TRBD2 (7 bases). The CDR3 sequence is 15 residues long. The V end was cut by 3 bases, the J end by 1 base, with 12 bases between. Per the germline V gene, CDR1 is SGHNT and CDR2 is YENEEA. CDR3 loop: CASSFGGGLQETQYF. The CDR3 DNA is TGTGCCAGCAGCTTCGGCGGGGGCCTCCAAGAGACCCAGTACTTC.

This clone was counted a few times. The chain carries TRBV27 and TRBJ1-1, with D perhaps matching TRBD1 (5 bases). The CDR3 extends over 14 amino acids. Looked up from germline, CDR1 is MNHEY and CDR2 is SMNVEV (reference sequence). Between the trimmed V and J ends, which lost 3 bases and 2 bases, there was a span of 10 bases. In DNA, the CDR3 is TGTGCCAGCAGTTTGGGGGGGGGTAACACTGAAGCTTTCTTT. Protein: CASSLGGGNTEAFF.

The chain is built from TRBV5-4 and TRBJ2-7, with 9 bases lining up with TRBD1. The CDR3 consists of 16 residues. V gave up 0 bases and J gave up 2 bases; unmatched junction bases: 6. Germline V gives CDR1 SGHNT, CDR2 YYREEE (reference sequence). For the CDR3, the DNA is TGTGCCAGCAGCTTGGGGACCGGGACAGGGACCTACGAGCAGTACTTC. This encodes CASSLGTGTGTYEQYF. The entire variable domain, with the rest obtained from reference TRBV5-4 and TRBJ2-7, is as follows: ETGVTQSPTHLIKTRGQQVTLRCSSQSGHNTVSWYQQALGQGPQFIFQYYREEENGRGNFPPRFSGLQFPNYSSELNVNALELDDSALYLCASSLGTGTGTYEQYFGPGTRLTVT.

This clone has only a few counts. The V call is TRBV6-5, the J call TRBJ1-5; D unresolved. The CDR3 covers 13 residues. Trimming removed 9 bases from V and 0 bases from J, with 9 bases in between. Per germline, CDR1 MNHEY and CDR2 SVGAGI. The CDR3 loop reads CASRPYSNQPQHF. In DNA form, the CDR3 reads TGTGCCAGTCGTCCCTATAGCAATCAGCCCCAGCATTTT.

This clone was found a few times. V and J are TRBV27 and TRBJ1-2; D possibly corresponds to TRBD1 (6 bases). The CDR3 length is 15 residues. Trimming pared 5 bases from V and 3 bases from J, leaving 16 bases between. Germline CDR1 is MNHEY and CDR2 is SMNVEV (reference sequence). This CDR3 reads CASSPRLQGYYGYTF. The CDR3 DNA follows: TGTGCCAGCAGTCCCCGATTACAGGGCTACTATGGCTACACCTTC.

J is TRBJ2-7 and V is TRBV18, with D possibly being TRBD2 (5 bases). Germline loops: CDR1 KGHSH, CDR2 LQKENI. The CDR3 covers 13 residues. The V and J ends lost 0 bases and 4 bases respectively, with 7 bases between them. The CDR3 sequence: CASSPPPGYEQYF. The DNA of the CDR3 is TGTGCCAGCTCACCACCCCCGGGATACGAGCAGTACTTC.

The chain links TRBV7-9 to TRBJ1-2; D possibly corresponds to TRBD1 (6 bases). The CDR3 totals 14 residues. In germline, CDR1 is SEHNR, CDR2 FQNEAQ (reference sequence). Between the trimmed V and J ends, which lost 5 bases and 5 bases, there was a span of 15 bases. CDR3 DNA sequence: TGTGCCAGCAGCACCCTACAGGGCTGGTATGGCTACACCTTC. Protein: CASSTLQGWYGYTF.

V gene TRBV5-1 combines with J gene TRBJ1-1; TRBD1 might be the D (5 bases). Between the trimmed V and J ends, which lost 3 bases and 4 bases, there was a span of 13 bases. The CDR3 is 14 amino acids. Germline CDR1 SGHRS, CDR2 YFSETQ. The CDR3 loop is CASSSSRGGTEAFF. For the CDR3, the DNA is TGCGCCAGCAGCTCCAGTCGGGGGGGCACTGAAGCTTTCTTT.

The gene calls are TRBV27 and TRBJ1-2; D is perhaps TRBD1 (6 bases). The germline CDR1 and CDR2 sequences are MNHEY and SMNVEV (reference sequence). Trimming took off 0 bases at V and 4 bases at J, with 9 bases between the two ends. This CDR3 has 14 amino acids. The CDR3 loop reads CASSLSATGYGYTF. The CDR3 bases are TGTGCCAGCAGTTTATCCGCGACAGGCTATGGCTACACCTTC.

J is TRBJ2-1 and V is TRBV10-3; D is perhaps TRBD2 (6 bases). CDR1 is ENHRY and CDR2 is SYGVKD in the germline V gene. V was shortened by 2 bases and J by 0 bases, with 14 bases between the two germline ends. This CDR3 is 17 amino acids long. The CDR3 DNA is TGTGCCATCAGTGAGACGCAACACGGGAGCTCCTACAATGAGCAGTTCTTC. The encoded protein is CAISETQHGSSYNEQFF.

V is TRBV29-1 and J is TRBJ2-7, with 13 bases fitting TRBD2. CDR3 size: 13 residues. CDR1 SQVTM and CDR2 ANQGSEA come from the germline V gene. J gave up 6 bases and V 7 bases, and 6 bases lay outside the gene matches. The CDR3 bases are TGCAGCGCCGTCGGACTAGCGGGAGTCGAGCAGTACTTC. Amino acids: CSAVGLAGVEQYF.

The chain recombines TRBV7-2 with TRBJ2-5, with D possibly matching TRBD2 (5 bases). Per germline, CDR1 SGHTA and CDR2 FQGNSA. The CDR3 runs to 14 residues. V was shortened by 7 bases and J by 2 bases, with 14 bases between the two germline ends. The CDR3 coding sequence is TGTGCCAGCACCCCACCCGGAGGACAAGAGACCCAGTACTTC. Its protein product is CASTPPGGQETQYF.

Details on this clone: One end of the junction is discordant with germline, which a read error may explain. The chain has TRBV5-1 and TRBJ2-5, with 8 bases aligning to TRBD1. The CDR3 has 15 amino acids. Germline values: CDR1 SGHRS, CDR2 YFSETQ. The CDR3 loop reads CANSLEDRAGETQYF. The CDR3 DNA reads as TGCGCCAACAGCTTGGAGGACAGGGCTGGAGAGACCCAGTACTTC. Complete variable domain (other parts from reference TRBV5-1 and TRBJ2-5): KAGVTQTPRYLIKTRGQQVTLSCSPISGHRSVSWYQQTPGQGLQFLFEYFSETQRNKGNFPGRFSGRQFSNSRSEMNVSTLELGDSALYLCANSLEDRAGETQYFGPGTRLLVL.